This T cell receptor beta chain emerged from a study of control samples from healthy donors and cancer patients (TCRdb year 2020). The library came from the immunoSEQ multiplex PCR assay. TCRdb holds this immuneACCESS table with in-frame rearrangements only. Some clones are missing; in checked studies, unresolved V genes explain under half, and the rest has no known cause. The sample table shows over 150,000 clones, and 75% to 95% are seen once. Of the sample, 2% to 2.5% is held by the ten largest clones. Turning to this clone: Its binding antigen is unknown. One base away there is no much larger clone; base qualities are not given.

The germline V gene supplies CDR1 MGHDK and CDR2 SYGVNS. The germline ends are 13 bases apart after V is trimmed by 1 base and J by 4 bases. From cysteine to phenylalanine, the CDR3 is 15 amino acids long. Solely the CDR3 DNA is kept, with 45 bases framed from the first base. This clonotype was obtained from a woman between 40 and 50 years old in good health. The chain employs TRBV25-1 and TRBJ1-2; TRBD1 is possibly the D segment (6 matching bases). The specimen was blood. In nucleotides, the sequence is TGTGCCAGCAGTGAATCCGGGGGCGCAGGCTATGGCTACACCTTC. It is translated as CASSESGGAGYGYTF.